A selection of T cell receptor beta chains follows, all from one sample in a study of cytomegalovirus exposure and HLA in healthy donors. Clones were sequenced by immunoSEQ multiplex PCR, and TCRdb holds only the in-frame ones, with some missing. The sample gives about 150,000 clones, 70% to 90% of which show up once; 5.5% to 6.5% is in the top ten. The material sequenced was PBMCs. The origin of the receptors is a woman aged 35 to 49 in good health and CMV-seropositive. Both conserved end residues are part of each CDR3. Each record gives: clone size, D gene, J gene, V gene, CDR3 protein, CDR3 DNA. The D gene is left open where the match is weak. Clone sizes are given selectively: once, few, many, or a class where the clone is expanded.

clone size: once; D gene: TRBD2; J gene: TRBJ2-2; V gene: TRBV6-1; CDR3 protein: CASSEASGITGELFF; CDR3 DNA: TGTGCCAGCAGTGAGGCTAGCGGGATCACCGGGGAGCTGTTTTTT
clone size: few; D gene: .; J gene: TRBJ2-1; V gene: TRBV19; CDR3 protein: CASSASGAGTGVSLDNEQFF; CDR3 DNA: TGTGCCAGTAGTGCTTCCGGGGCCGGTACGGGGGTTTCCCTCGACAATGAGCAGTTCTTC
clone size: once; D gene: .; J gene: TRBJ2-1; V gene: TRBV18; CDR3 protein: CASSPLGGGQNEQFF; CDR3 DNA: TGTGCCAGCTCACCACTAGGGGGAGGGCAAAATGAGCAGTTCTTC
clone size: few; D gene: TRBD1; J gene: TRBJ1-5; V gene: TRBV7-8; CDR3 protein: CASSFQDRSNQPQHF; CDR3 DNA: TGTGCCAGCAGCTTTCAGGACAGGAGCAATCAGCCCCAGCATTTT
clone size: .; D gene: .; J gene: TRBJ1-1; V gene: TRBV6-1; CDR3 protein: CASNTGLTEAFF; CDR3 DNA: TGTGCCAGCAATACAGGGCTCACTGAAGCTTTCTTT
clone size: few; D gene: .; J gene: TRBJ1-1; V gene: TRBV6-1; CDR3 protein: CASRVNEGWNTEAFF; CDR3 DNA: TGTGCCAGCAGGGTGAACGAGGGCTGGAACACTGAAGCTTTCTTT
clone size: .; D gene: .; J gene: TRBJ1-3; V gene: TRBV4-1; CDR3 protein: CASSQEGTGLGNTIYF; CDR3 DNA: TGCGCCAGCAGCCAAGAAGGAACAGGGCTGGGAAACACCATATATTTT
clone size: .; D gene: TRBD1; J gene: TRBJ1-1; V gene: TRBV27; CDR3 protein: CASSLTGAVTEAFF; CDR3 DNA: TGTGCCAGCAGTTTGACAGGGGCGGTCACTGAAGCTTTCTTT
clone size: few; D gene: TRBD1; J gene: TRBJ1-4; V gene: TRBV28; CDR3 protein: CASRTGGDEKLFF; CDR3 DNA: TGTGCCAGCAGGACAGGGGGGGATGAAAAACTGTTTTTT
clone size: .; D gene: .; J gene: TRBJ2-3; V gene: TRBV6-5; CDR3 protein: CASSTPSISTDTQYF; CDR3 DNA: TGTGCCAGCAGTACACCTAGCATAAGCACAGATACGCAGTATTTT
clone size: .; D gene: .; J gene: TRBJ1-4; V gene: TRBV5-6; CDR3 protein: CASSLRREKLFF; CDR3 DNA: TGTGCCAGCAGCTTAAGGAGGGAAAAACTGTTTTTT
clone size: .; D gene: TRBD1; J gene: TRBJ1-3; V gene: TRBV14; CDR3 protein: CASSGRDRMVNSGNTIYF; CDR3 DNA: TGTGCCAGCAGCGGCCGGGACAGGATGGTGAACTCTGGAAACACCATATATTTT
clone size: .; D gene: TRBD1; J gene: TRBJ2-7; V gene: TRBV27; CDR3 protein: CASRPRDRGSHEQYF; CDR3 DNA: TGTGCCAGCAGGCCCCGGGACAGGGGTTCCCACGAGCAGTACTTC
clone size: .; D gene: TRBD1; J gene: TRBJ2-1; V gene: TRBV27; CDR3 protein: CASRGDSLYNEQFF; CDR3 DNA: TGTGCCAGCAGGGGGGACAGCCTGTACAATGAGCAGTTCTTC
clone size: .; D gene: TRBD1; J gene: TRBJ1-2; V gene: TRBV28; CDR3 protein: CASSPSRGGAYGYTF; CDR3 DNA: TGTGCCAGCAGCCCCTCGCGAGGGGGCGCCTATGGCTACACCTTC
clone size: .; D gene: TRBD2; J gene: TRBJ2-7; V gene: TRBV6-5; CDR3 protein: CASSYSRGGGSYEQYF; CDR3 DNA: TGTGCCAGCAGTTACTCGAGGGGCGGGGGATCCTACGAGCAGTACTTC
clone size: .; D gene: .; J gene: TRBJ2-2; V gene: TRBV18; CDR3 protein: CASSPPQGSVFNTGELFF; CDR3 DNA: TGTGCCAGCTCACCACCACAGGGTAGTGTTTTCAACACCGGGGAGCTGTTTTTT
clone size: .; D gene: .; J gene: TRBJ2-5; V gene: TRBV2; CDR3 protein: CASEGRGSETQYF; CDR3 DNA: TGTGCCAGCGAGGGCCGGGGTTCAGAGACCCAGTACTTC
clone size: .; D gene: TRBD1; J gene: TRBJ1-5; V gene: TRBV11-1; CDR3 protein: CASSSKTGVGNQPQHF; CDR3 DNA: TGTGCCAGCAGCTCCAAGACAGGGGTAGGCAATCAGCCCCAGCATTTT
clone size: .; D gene: TRBD2; J gene: TRBJ2-1; V gene: TRBV11-2; CDR3 protein: CASSPSGTSYNEQFF; CDR3 DNA: TGTGCCAGCAGCCCTAGCGGGACCTCCTACAATGAGCAGTTCTTC
clone size: .; D gene: TRBD2; J gene: TRBJ2-1; V gene: TRBV15; CDR3 protein: CATSEGGLAGVEQFF; CDR3 DNA: TGTGCCACCAGCGAAGGTGGACTAGCGGGAGTAGAGCAGTTCTTC
clone size: few; D gene: TRBD1; J gene: TRBJ1-1; V gene: TRBV27; CDR3 protein: CASSNTGGWETEAFF; CDR3 DNA: TGTGCCAGCAGTAATACAGGGGGGTGGGAGACTGAAGCTTTCTTT
clone size: .; D gene: TRBD2; J gene: TRBJ2-1; V gene: TRBV27; CDR3 protein: CASSSLGTSVNEQFF; CDR3 DNA: TGTGCCAGCAGTTCTCTCGGGACTAGCGTAAATGAGCAGTTCTTC
clone size: .; D gene: .; J gene: TRBJ2-7; V gene: TRBV7-2; CDR3 protein: CASSSNSYEQYF; CDR3 DNA: TGTGCCAGCAGCTCTAACTCCTACGAGCAGTACTTC
clone size: .; D gene: .; J gene: TRBJ2-1; V gene: TRBV25-1; CDR3 protein: CASSVSYNEQFF; CDR3 DNA: TGTGCCAGCAGTGTGTCTTACAATGAGCAGTTCTTC
clone size: .; D gene: TRBD2; J gene: TRBJ2-5; V gene: TRBV11-3; CDR3 protein: CASSLGGRGLAELQETQYF; CDR3 DNA: TGTGCCAGCAGCTTAGGTGGTCGGGGCCTAGCGGAGCTACAAGAGACCCAGTACTTC
clone size: .; D gene: TRBD1; J gene: TRBJ2-7; V gene: TRBV6-1; CDR3 protein: CASKSTGAYEQYF; CDR3 DNA: TGTGCCAGCAAGTCGACAGGGGCCTACGAGCAGTACTTC
clone size: few; D gene: .; J gene: TRBJ1-1; V gene: TRBV19; CDR3 protein: CASSVDRNTEAFF; CDR3 DNA: TGTGCCAGTAGTGTTGATAGGAACACTGAAGCTTTCTTT
clone size: few; D gene: .; J gene: TRBJ1-5; V gene: TRBV5-5; CDR3 protein: CASSLSDGNNQPQHF; CDR3 DNA: TGTGCCAGCAGCTTGTCGGACGGGAACAATCAGCCCCAGCATTTT
clone size: .; D gene: TRBD2; J gene: TRBJ2-5; V gene: TRBV5-1; CDR3 protein: CASYRTSGGQDQYF; CDR3 DNA: TGCGCCAGCTATCGGACTAGCGGGGGACAGGATCAGTACTTC
clone size: .; D gene: TRBD1; J gene: TRBJ1-1; V gene: TRBV25-1; CDR3 protein: CASSEKAGGGRTGAFF; CDR3 DNA: TGTGCCAGCAGTGAGAAGGCAGGGGGCGGTCGGACGGGAGCTTTCTTT
clone size: once; D gene: TRBD1; J gene: TRBJ2-7; V gene: TRBV28; CDR3 protein: CASSRQGVSYEQYF; CDR3 DNA: TGTGCCAGCAGTCGACAGGGGGTCTCCTACGAGCAGTACTTC
clone size: .; D gene: TRBD2; J gene: TRBJ2-1; V gene: TRBV11-2; CDR3 protein: CASSGTTSGGRLYNEQFF; CDR3 DNA: TGTGCCAGCAGCGGGACGACTAGCGGGGGCCGGCTCTACAATGAGCAGTTCTTC
clone size: .; D gene: TRBD1; J gene: TRBJ1-4; V gene: TRBV27; CDR3 protein: CASSSSGTGEEKLFF; CDR3 DNA: TGTGCCAGCAGTTCCTCCGGGACAGGGGAAGAAAAACTGTTTTTT
clone size: .; D gene: .; J gene: TRBJ1-1; V gene: TRBV5-6; CDR3 protein: CASSLGQGEAFF; CDR3 DNA: TGTGCCAGCAGCTTGGGGCAGGGTGAAGCTTTCTTT
clone size: .; D gene: TRBD2; J gene: TRBJ2-7; V gene: TRBV10-3; CDR3 protein: CAISESTGGYEQYF; CDR3 DNA: TGTGCCATCAGTGAGTCAACGGGGGGTTACGAGCAGTACTTC
clone size: .; D gene: TRBD2; J gene: TRBJ2-1; V gene: TRBV5-1; CDR3 protein: CASSLGLAGDNEQFF; CDR3 DNA: TGCGCCAGCAGCTTGGGGCTAGCGGGAGACAATGAGCAGTTCTTC
clone size: .; D gene: .; J gene: TRBJ2-2; V gene: TRBV28; CDR3 protein: CASSRGMAGELFF; CDR3 DNA: TGTGCCAGCTCCCGCGGTATGGCCGGGGAGCTGTTTTTT
clone size: .; D gene: TRBD2; J gene: TRBJ2-3; V gene: TRBV13; CDR3 protein: CASSLGLAGTDTQYF; CDR3 DNA: TGTGCCAGCAGCTTAGGACTAGCGGGCACAGATACGCAGTATTTT
clone size: .; D gene: .; J gene: TRBJ1-1; V gene: TRBV11-3; CDR3 protein: CASSFIRGKTEAFF; CDR3 DNA: TGTGCCAGCAGCTTTATCAGGGGCAAAACTGAAGCTTTCTTT
clone size: .; D gene: .; J gene: TRBJ2-7; V gene: TRBV5-6; CDR3 protein: CASSFGQGGYEQYF; CDR3 DNA: TGTGCCAGCAGCTTCGGTCAGGGCGGTTACGAGCAGTACTTC
clone size: .; D gene: .; J gene: TRBJ2-3; V gene: TRBV9; CDR3 protein: CASSPNWGLEGTDTQYF; CDR3 DNA: TGTGCCAGCAGCCCTAACTGGGGCCTTGAGGGCACAGATACGCAGTATTTT
clone size: .; D gene: .; J gene: TRBJ1-1; V gene: TRBV7-2; CDR3 protein: CASTSPGFTEAFF; CDR3 DNA: TGTGCCAGCACCTCCCCCGGTTTCACTGAAGCTTTCTTT
clone size: .; D gene: TRBD2; J gene: TRBJ2-7; V gene: TRBV10-3; CDR3 protein: CAISDVAGGGYEQYF; CDR3 DNA: TGTGCCATCAGTGATGTAGCGGGAGGTGGCTACGAGCAGTACTTC
clone size: .; D gene: .; J gene: TRBJ2-4; V gene: TRBV5-6; CDR3 protein: CASSLTLDDNIQYF; CDR3 DNA: TGTGCCAGCAGCTTGACCCTAGACGATAACATTCAGTACTTC
clone size: few; D gene: TRBD1; J gene: TRBJ2-7; V gene: TRBV7-6; CDR3 protein: CASSSTGGYEQYF; CDR3 DNA: TGTGCCAGCAGTTCGACAGGGGGCTATGAGCAGTACTTC
clone size: .; D gene: .; J gene: TRBJ1-2; V gene: TRBV6-1; CDR3 protein: CASSNRGSSGYTF; CDR3 DNA: TGTGCCAGCAGCAATAGGGGGTCCTCCGGCTACACCTTC
clone size: once; D gene: .; J gene: TRBJ1-1; V gene: TRBV9; CDR3 protein: CASSPQNPGTEAFF; CDR3 DNA: TGTGCCAGCAGCCCCCAGAATCCAGGGACTGAAGCTTTCTTT
clone size: .; D gene: .; J gene: TRBJ2-2; V gene: TRBV7-9; CDR3 protein: CASSSGLIKGIGELFF; CDR3 DNA: TGTGCCAGCAGCTCCGGACTCATTAAAGGTATCGGGGAGCTGTTTTTT
clone size: once; D gene: .; J gene: TRBJ2-1; V gene: TRBV30; CDR3 protein: CAWSVRGGPQEQFF; CDR3 DNA: TGTGCCTGGAGTGTACGAGGAGGCCCCCAAGAGCAGTTCTTC
clone size: .; D gene: TRBD2; J gene: TRBJ2-6; V gene: TRBV5-1; CDR3 protein: CASSLGALAGDSGANVLTF; CDR3 DNA: TGCGCCAGCAGCTTGGGGGCACTAGCGGGGGACTCTGGGGCCAACGTCCTGACTTTC
clone size: .; D gene: TRBD1; J gene: TRBJ1-5; V gene: TRBV19; CDR3 protein: CASSIGQGRNQPQHF; CDR3 DNA: TGTGCCAGTAGTATTGGACAGGGCCGCAATCAGCCCCAGCATTTT